Below, 3 T cell receptor beta chains from the same sample are listed, as sequenced in a study of blood T cell repertoires in COVID-19. Method: immunoSEQ multiplex PCR; TCRdb's copy keeps in-frame clones and lacks some. The data show around 300,000 clones, 90% seen once. Sequencing was carried out using PBMCs or T cells enriched from blood (not recorded which). Receptor source: a woman aged 18-29 years with acute COVID-19.

The chain links TRBV9 to TRBJ1-1, with 12 bases identical to TRBD1. Germline-derived CDR1 and CDR2 are SGDLS and YYNGEE. This CDR3 comprises 15 residues. After removal of 3 bases from V and 5 bases from J, the junction contained 5 bases not matched to a gene. CDR3 residues: CASSGGQGARTEAFF. DNA of the CDR3: TGTGCCAGCAGCGGGGGACAGGGGGCGAGAACTGAAGCTTTCTTT. Filled out from reference TRBV9 and TRBJ1-1, the complete variable domain reads DSGVTQTPKHLITATGQRVTLRCSPRSGDLSVYWYQQSLDQGLQFLIQYYNGEERAKGNILERFSAQQFPDLHSELNLSSLELGDSALYFCASSGGQGARTEAFFGQGTRLTVV.

The rearrangement links TRBV7-6 to TRBJ1-6, with 8 positions matching TRBD1. V lost 1 base to trimming and J lost 0 bases; unmatched junction nucleotides: 11. The CDR3 totals 20 residues. The germline gives CDR1 SGHVS, CDR2 FNYEAQ. CDR3 amino acids: CASSLGPGQATSSYNSPLHF. In nucleotides, the CDR3 is TGTGCCAGCAGCTTAGGACCGGGACAGGCAACGAGCTCCTATAATTCACCCCTCCACTTT. Drawing the rest from reference TRBV7-6 and TRBJ1-6, the complete variable domain is GAGVSQSPRYKVTKRGQDVALRCDPISGHVSLYWYRQALGQGPEFLTYFNYEAQQDKSGLPNDRFSAERPEGSISTLTIQRTEQRDSAMYRCASSLGPGQATSSYNSPLHFGNGTRLTVT.

The V and J genes are TRBV7-3 and TRBJ2-5; TRBD2 is a possible D gene (6 bases). Trimming took 2 bases from V and 4 from J, leaving 11 bases between them. Germline V gene sequence: CDR1 SGHTA, CDR2 FQGTGA. CDR3 length: 14 residues. CDR3 protein: CASSLGAGGETQYF. CDR3 DNA: TGTGCCAGCAGCTTAGGGGCCGGGGGAGAGACCCAGTACTTC.